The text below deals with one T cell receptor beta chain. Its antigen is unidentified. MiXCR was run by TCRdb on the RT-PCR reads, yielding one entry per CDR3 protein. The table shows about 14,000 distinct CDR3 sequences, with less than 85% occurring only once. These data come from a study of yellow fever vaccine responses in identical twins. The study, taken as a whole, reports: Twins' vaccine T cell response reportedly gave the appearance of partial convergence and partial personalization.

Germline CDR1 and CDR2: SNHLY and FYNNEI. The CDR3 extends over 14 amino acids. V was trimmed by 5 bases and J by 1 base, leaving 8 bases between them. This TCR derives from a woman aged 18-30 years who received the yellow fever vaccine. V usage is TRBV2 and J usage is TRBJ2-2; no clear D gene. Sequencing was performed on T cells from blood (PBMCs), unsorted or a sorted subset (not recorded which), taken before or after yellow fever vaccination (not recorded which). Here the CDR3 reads CASSWTVNTGELFF. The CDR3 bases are TGTGCCAGCAGTTGGACGGTGAACACCGGGGAGCTGTTTTTT.